This T cell receptor beta chain was retrieved from a study of human versus mouse CDR3 diversity and MHC coevolution. Overall study results and limits: By iCHAO1, human TCR beta clonotypes numbered some 1.5 million, the most. Clonal inequality was lowest in two of the three human donors.

Regarding this clone: Its antigen is not known.

Trimming took 6 bases from V and 3 from J, leaving 18 bases between them. This CDR3 comprises 15 residues. Per the germline V gene, CDR1 is MNHEY and CDR2 is SMNVEV (reference sequence). Here immunoSEQ multiplex PCR was the method, and the copy in TCRdb shows in-frame clones only, minus some. This table holds some 80,000 clones, under 95% found once. Material for sequencing was naive CD4+ T cells from blood. Subset of the sample: CD45RO-negative CD62L-positive naive CD4 T cells. The sequence was obtained from a person aged 25 to 69 in good health. The V gene is TRBV27, the J gene TRBJ2-7, with D perhaps TRBD1 (6 bases). The CDR3 protein is CASRQLGDNSYEQYF. CDR3 in DNA: TGTGCCAGCAGACAGTTAGGGGACAACAGCTACGAGCAGTACTTC.